Listed below are T cell receptor beta chains from one sample, sequenced in a study of cytomegalovirus exposure and HLA in healthy donors. Here immunoSEQ multiplex PCR was the method, and the copy in TCRdb shows in-frame clones only, minus some. The sample holds around 140,000 clones; 78% are singletons and the top ten take 2.5% to 3%. The sequenced material came from PBMCs. All receptors come from a female donor in good health and CMV-seronegative. The CDR3 runs from the conserved cysteine through the conserved F or W. The order of the fields is V gene, CDR3 length, J gene, D gene, clone size, CDR3 protein, CDR3 DNA. A D gene is named only where the DNA matches it firmly. Size is stated for part of the rows, as once, few or many counts, or as a class when the clone is expanded.

v_gene: TRBV7-9
len: 12
j_gene: TRBJ1-1
d_gene: NA
abundance: NA
CDR3aa: CSSSSRVGEAFF
CDR3nt: TGTTCCAGCAGCTCCCGGGTCGGTGAAGCTTTCTTT

v_gene: TRBV6-6
len: 16
j_gene: TRBJ2-7
d_gene: TRBD2
abundance: NA
CDR3aa: CASRTRLAGGSYEQYF
CDR3nt: TGTGCCAGCAGGACCAGACTAGCGGGGGGTTCCTACGAGCAGTACTTC

v_gene: TRBV5-1
len: 13
j_gene: TRBJ1-1
d_gene: NA
abundance: NA
CDR3aa: CASSWLGDTEAFF
CDR3nt: TGCGCCAGCAGCTGGCTAGGGGACACTGAAGCTTTCTTT

v_gene: TRBV6-6
len: 12
j_gene: TRBJ2-5
d_gene: TRBD2
abundance: NA
CDR3aa: CASSLAEETQYF
CDR3nt: TGTGCCAGCAGTCTAGCGGAAGAGACCCAGTACTTC

v_gene: TRBV19
len: 12
j_gene: TRBJ1-2
d_gene: TRBD1
abundance: NA
CDR3aa: CASRGTESSYTF
CDR3nt: TGTGCCAGTAGAGGGACAGAATCGAGCTACACCTTC

v_gene: TRBV10-3
len: 13
j_gene: TRBJ2-7
d_gene: NA
abundance: NA
CDR3aa: CAISEGRVYEQYF
CDR3nt: TGTGCCATCAGTGAGGGCAGGGTCTACGAGCAGTACTTC

v_gene: TRBV4-3
len: 16
j_gene: TRBJ2-3
d_gene: NA
abundance: few
CDR3aa: CASSQDGAGSTDTQYF
CDR3nt: TGCGCCAGCAGCCAAGATGGGGCAGGGAGCACAGATACGCAGTATTTT

v_gene: TRBV6-5
len: 13
j_gene: TRBJ2-7
d_gene: NA
abundance: many
CDR3aa: CASRDSRVTEQYF
CDR3nt: TGTGCCAGCAGGGATAGCAGGGTGACCGAGCAGTACTTC

v_gene: TRBV19
len: 13
j_gene: TRBJ1-5
d_gene: NA
abundance: NA
CDR3aa: CASKGEGNQPQHF
CDR3nt: TGTGCCAGCAAGGGGGAAGGCAATCAGCCCCAGCATTTT

v_gene: TRBV6-5
len: 14
j_gene: TRBJ1-4
d_gene: TRBD1
abundance: few
CDR3aa: CASRRQGGGEKLFF
CDR3nt: TGTGCCAGCAGAAGACAGGGGGGAGGTGAAAAACTGTTTTTT

v_gene: TRBV27
len: 11
j_gene: TRBJ2-7
d_gene: NA
abundance: NA
CDR3aa: CATTLGGEQYF
CDR3nt: TGTGCCACCACCCTGGGGGGCGAGCAGTACTTC

v_gene: TRBV4-3
len: 17
j_gene: TRBJ2-7
d_gene: NA
abundance: NA
CDR3aa: CASSQIWKPPSSYEQYF
CDR3nt: TGCGCCAGCAGCCAGATCTGGAAGCCACCTAGCTCCTACGAGCAGTACTTC

v_gene: TRBV29-1
len: 19
j_gene: TRBJ2-6
d_gene: TRBD2
abundance: NA
CDR3aa: CSVTVPQLAEGSGANVLTF
CDR3nt: TGCAGCGTTACCGTCCCACAACTAGCGGAAGGCTCTGGGGCCAACGTCCTGACTTTC

v_gene: TRBV5-4
len: 19
j_gene: TRBJ1-4
d_gene: TRBD1
abundance: NA
CDR3aa: CASRSEGTGLYLEHEKLFF
CDR3nt: TGTGCCAGCAGGTCAGAAGGGACAGGGCTTTACCTGGAGCATGAAAAACTGTTTTTT

v_gene: TRBV4-1
len: 15
j_gene: TRBJ2-7
d_gene: TRBD2
abundance: few
CDR3aa: CASSQGLAARYEQYF
CDR3nt: TGCGCCAGCAGCCAAGGACTAGCGGCCCGCTACGAGCAGTACTTC

v_gene: TRBV5-1
len: 11
j_gene: TRBJ2-1
d_gene: NA
abundance: NA
CDR3aa: CASSLRREQFF
CDR3nt: TGTGCCAGCAGCTTACGGCGGGAGCAGTTCTTC

v_gene: TRBV4-2
len: 17
j_gene: TRBJ2-5
d_gene: NA
abundance: NA
CDR3aa: CASSQRSGGAHQETQYF
CDR3nt: TGTGCCAGCAGCCAAAGAAGTGGCGGGGCCCACCAAGAGACCCAGTACTTC

v_gene: TRBV25-1
len: 13
j_gene: TRBJ2-7
d_gene: NA
abundance: NA
CDR3aa: CASSGGLASEQYF
CDR3nt: TGTGCCAGCAGTGGGGGTCTAGCATCCGAGCAGTACTTC

v_gene: TRBV7-9
len: 16
j_gene: TRBJ1-1
d_gene: NA
abundance: NA
CDR3aa: CASLSGTPGRGTEAFF
CDR3nt: TGTGCCAGCTTGAGTGGGACACCCGGGAGGGGGACTGAAGCTTTCTTT

v_gene: TRBV4-2
len: 15
j_gene: TRBJ1-5
d_gene: NA
abundance: NA
CDR3aa: CASSQSQGTNQPQHF
CDR3nt: TGTGCCAGCAGCCAAAGTCAGGGGACAAATCAGCCCCAGCATTTT

v_gene: TRBV27
len: 14
j_gene: TRBJ2-3
d_gene: NA
abundance: NA
CDR3aa: CASRHHPAAGIDYF
CDR3nt: TGTGCCAGCAGACATCACCCGGCAGCAGGCATCGATTATTTT

v_gene: TRBV7-9
len: 16
j_gene: TRBJ2-7
d_gene: TRBD2
abundance: few
CDR3aa: CASSLSSGRFSYEQYF
CDR3nt: TGTGCCAGCAGCTTATCTAGCGGGAGATTCTCCTACGAGCAGTACTTC

v_gene: TRBV14
len: 14
j_gene: TRBJ1-1
d_gene: NA
abundance: NA
CDR3aa: CASSQEWGRTEAFF
CDR3nt: TGTGCCAGCAGCCAAGAATGGGGGAGGACTGAAGCTTTCTTT

v_gene: TRBV5-4
len: 14
j_gene: TRBJ1-1
d_gene: NA
abundance: few
CDR3aa: CASSLTGLNTEAFF
CDR3nt: TGTGCCAGCAGCTTGACAGGACTGAACACTGAAGCTTTCTTT

v_gene: TRBV20-1
len: 11
j_gene: TRBJ1-1
d_gene: TRBD1
abundance: once
CDR3aa: CSASGTGLAFF
CDR3nt: TGCAGTGCATCCGGGACAGGGCTGGCTTTCTTT

v_gene: TRBV4-1
len: 18
j_gene: TRBJ2-3
d_gene: TRBD2
abundance: few
CDR3aa: CASSQVGASGISTDTQYF
CDR3nt: TGCGCCAGCAGCCAAGTAGGGGCTAGCGGGATTAGCACAGATACGCAGTATTTT

v_gene: TRBV6-5
len: 15
j_gene: TRBJ1-5
d_gene: NA
abundance: few
CDR3aa: CASRDFQGMGQPQHF
CDR3nt: TGTGCCAGCAGGGATTTTCAGGGAATGGGTCAGCCCCAGCATTTT

v_gene: TRBV6-6
len: 14
j_gene: TRBJ2-2
d_gene: NA
abundance: NA
CDR3aa: CASNAEGGTGELFF
CDR3nt: TGTGCCAGCAACGCTGAAGGGGGCACCGGGGAGCTGTTTTTT

v_gene: TRBV7-9
len: 17
j_gene: TRBJ2-5
d_gene: TRBD1
abundance: NA
CDR3aa: CASSSLGQGRFWETQYF
CDR3nt: TGTGCCAGCAGCTCATTAGGACAGGGAAGGTTTTGGGAGACCCAGTACTTC

v_gene: TRBV29-1
len: 13
j_gene: TRBJ2-5
d_gene: NA
abundance: NA
CDR3aa: CSVGRSGGETQYF
CDR3nt: TGCAGCGTTGGGAGGTCTGGGGGGGAGACCCAGTACTTC

v_gene: TRBV5-1
len: 15
j_gene: TRBJ2-1
d_gene: TRBD1
abundance: NA
CDR3aa: CASSLAGQGAVEQFF
CDR3nt: TGCGCCAGCAGCTTGGCCGGACAGGGGGCCGTTGAGCAGTTCTTC

v_gene: TRBV7-7
len: 13
j_gene: TRBJ1-4
d_gene: NA
abundance: NA
CDR3aa: CASSLALSEKLFF
CDR3nt: TGTGCCAGCAGCTTAGCGTTGAGTGAAAAACTGTTTTTT

v_gene: TRBV4-1
len: 16
j_gene: TRBJ1-4
d_gene: TRBD1
abundance: NA
CDR3aa: CASSDRDSATNEKLFF
CDR3nt: TGCGCCAGCAGCGACCGGGACAGTGCAACTAATGAAAAACTGTTTTTT

v_gene: TRBV5-8
len: 15
j_gene: TRBJ2-7
d_gene: NA
abundance: NA
CDR3aa: CASSSTPRGSREQYF
CDR3nt: TGTGCCAGCAGCTCGACGCCCAGGGGATCCCGCGAGCAGTACTTC

v_gene: TRBV5-1
len: 19
j_gene: TRBJ2-7
d_gene: TRBD2
abundance: NA
CDR3aa: CASSSTPGLAHFPSYEQYF
CDR3nt: TGCGCCAGCAGCTCGACTCCGGGACTAGCGCATTTTCCCTCCTACGAGCAGTACTTC

v_gene: TRBV15
len: 15
j_gene: TRBJ2-7
d_gene: TRBD1
abundance: NA
CDR3aa: CATSRGLTGGREQYF
CDR3nt: TGTGCCACCAGCAGAGGGTTAACAGGGGGCCGCGAGCAGTACTTC

v_gene: TRBV5-1
len: 14
j_gene: TRBJ1-5
d_gene: NA
abundance: few
CDR3aa: CASSLGGNNQPQHF
CDR3nt: TGCGCCAGCAGCTTGGGAGGCAACAATCAGCCCCAGCATTTT

v_gene: TRBV27
len: 12
j_gene: TRBJ2-1
d_gene: NA
abundance: NA
CDR3aa: CASSPGRNEQFF
CDR3nt: TGTGCCAGCAGTCCAGGGAGGAATGAGCAGTTCTTC

v_gene: TRBV29-1
len: 15
j_gene: TRBJ2-5
d_gene: TRBD1
abundance: NA
CDR3aa: CSVGRSGSRGETQYF
CDR3nt: TGCAGCGTTGGACGTTCGGGGTCCAGGGGGGAGACCCAGTACTTC

v_gene: TRBV6-1
len: 13
j_gene: TRBJ1-5
d_gene: NA
abundance: NA
CDR3aa: CASGVGSNQPQHF
CDR3nt: TGTGCCAGCGGAGTGGGTAGCAATCAGCCCCAGCATTTT

v_gene: TRBV4-3
len: 16
j_gene: TRBJ1-3
d_gene: NA
abundance: NA
CDR3aa: CASSQDNPSSGNTIYF
CDR3nt: TGCGCCAGCAGCCAAGATAATCCGTCCTCTGGAAACACCATATATTTT

v_gene: TRBV6-1
len: 16
j_gene: TRBJ2-7
d_gene: TRBD1
abundance: NA
CDR3aa: CASSDFRTGGSYEQYF
CDR3nt: TGTGCCAGCAGTGACTTCCGGACAGGGGGAAGCTACGAGCAGTACTTC

v_gene: TRBV2
len: 15
j_gene: TRBJ1-1
d_gene: NA
abundance: NA
CDR3aa: CASSDRGSMNTEAFF
CDR3nt: TGTGCCAGCAGTGATCGGGGGTCTATGAACACTGAAGCTTTCTTT

v_gene: TRBV9
len: 14
j_gene: TRBJ1-4
d_gene: NA
abundance: NA
CDR3aa: CASSVGIGSEKLFF
CDR3nt: TGTGCCAGCAGCGTAGGGATAGGGAGTGAAAAACTGTTTTTT

v_gene: TRBV7-2
len: 14
j_gene: TRBJ2-3
d_gene: TRBD2
abundance: NA
CDR3aa: CASSFSGGEDTQYF
CDR3nt: TGTGCCAGCAGCTTCAGCGGGGGGGAGGATACGCAGTATTTT

v_gene: TRBV28
len: 19
j_gene: TRBJ2-3
d_gene: TRBD2
abundance: NA
CDR3aa: CASTNYWTSGRQDTDTQYF
CDR3nt: TGTGCCAGCACCAATTATTGGACTAGCGGGAGGCAAGACACAGATACGCAGTATTTT

v_gene: TRBV7-6
len: 14
j_gene: TRBJ1-5
d_gene: NA
abundance: NA
CDR3aa: CASSRWGVSQPQHF
CDR3nt: TGTGCCAGCAGCCGCTGGGGGGTCTCTCAGCCCCAGCATTTT

v_gene: TRBV7-2
len: 13
j_gene: TRBJ1-2
d_gene: NA
abundance: NA
CDR3aa: CASSLSRDGGYTF
CDR3nt: TGTGCCAGCAGCTTAAGCAGGGATGGTGGCTACACCTTC

v_gene: TRBV7-9
len: 12
j_gene: TRBJ2-7
d_gene: NA
abundance: once
CDR3aa: CASSLLDYEQYF
CDR3nt: TGTGCCAGCAGCTTACTAGACTACGAGCAGTACTTC